One and the same sample provided the 5 T cell receptor beta chains below, sequenced in a study of PD-1 blockade in classical Hodgkin lymphoma. Here immunoSEQ multiplex PCR was the method, and the copy in TCRdb shows in-frame clones only, minus some. Among some 84,000 clones, 89% were seen once, and the ten largest hold approximately 22%. Each and every patient relapsed after autologous stem cell transplantation, and patients got differing brentuximab vedotin exposure. Sequenced here: peripheral blood mononuclear cells (PBMCs), sampled at baseline. The origin of the receptors is a human donor with classical Hodgkin lymphoma.

This clone came up once. V is TRBV5-1 and J is TRBJ2-7; D is possibly TRBD2 (6 bases). CDR1 is SGHRS and CDR2 is YFSETQ in the germline V gene. The germline V and J ends were trimmed by 1 base and 7 bases, with 12 bases remaining between them. The CDR3 has 13 residues. CDR3 nucleotides: TGCGCCAGCAGCTTGAGCGGGCAGAGGGAGCAGTACTTC. Translation gives CASSLSGQREQYF.

This clone was counted a single time. The chain has TRBV12-5 and TRBJ2-7, with 10 positions matching TRBD1. Germline CDR1 is LGHNT and CDR2 is FRNRAP. The CDR3 has 19 amino acids. J was trimmed by 4 bases and V by 6 bases; bases with no gene match: 21. CDR3 sequence: CASGRKGSGTGEENYEQYF. CDR3 DNA sequence: TGTGCTAGTGGCCGAAAGGGGTCCGGGACAGGGGAGGAGAATTACGAGCAGTACTTC.

Worth noting for this clone: One end of the junction fails to match germline, which may point to a read error. This sequence joins TRBV7-7 and TRBJ2-3, with D possibly being TRBD1 or TRBD2 (5 bases each). There are 14 residues in the CDR3. The V gene's germline CDR1 is SSHAT and CDR2 FNYEAQ (reference sequence). The CDR3 loop reads CASSLSGLTDTQYF. In DNA form, the CDR3 reads TGTGCTAGCAGCTTATCGGGGCTCACAGATACGCAGTATTTT.

The V and J genes are TRBV29-1 and TRBJ2-3, with TRBD2 matching over 8 bases. Unmatched junction bases numbered 10, after V lost 3 bases and J lost 5 bases. Germline-derived CDR1 and CDR2 are SQVTM and ANQGSEA. CDR3 size: 15 residues. The CDR3 loop is CSVEAPILAGDTQYF. The DNA for the CDR3 is TGCAGCGTTGAGGCACCCATTCTAGCGGGAGATACGCAGTATTTT.

The chain has TRBV11-2 and TRBJ1-2, with 9 bases matching TRBD1. The CDR3 extends over 14 amino acids. The germline V gene encodes CDR1 SGHAT and CDR2 FQNNGV. Trimming at V came to 4 bases and at J to 8 bases, leaving 8 bases not matched to a gene. This chain's CDR3 is CASSSDWTGEGYTF. The DNA for the CDR3 is TGTGCCAGCAGCTCTGACTGGACAGGGGAAGGCTACACCTTC.